A single sample is the source of the 5 T cell receptor beta chains below, sequenced in a study of a mutant IDH1 vaccine in newly diagnosed glioma listed by TCRdb under 2021. The method was the immunoSEQ multiplex PCR assay. Sourced from immuneACCESS, this table was stored by TCRdb with only in-frame sequences that have V and J called. A share of the clones is absent; for the studies checked, an unresolved V gene accounts for under half, and the remainder has no known explanation. The sample table holds just over 65,000 clones, of which roughly 84% were seen once. About 12% of the sample lies in the top ten. No antigen has been identified for these receptors. What this sample's time point label stands for: week 35, safety follow-up. A 20-mer mutant IDH1 peptide at 300 micrograms in Montanide made up each vaccine dose, which was injected subcutaneously together with topical imiquimod. The sample in question was PBMCs, obtained from a glioma patient whose treatment included an IDH1 peptide vaccine. The receptors come from a man between 18 and 29 years old with glioma.

The rearrangement links TRBV28 to TRBJ1-1; 7 nucleotides align to TRBD1. V shed 7 bases, J shed 7 bases, and the junction held 6 bases outside the gene matches. The V gene's germline CDR1 is MDHEN and CDR2 SYDVKM. CDR3 length equals 12 residues. Written as DNA, the CDR3 is TGTGCCAGCAACAGGGGCCGGGGTGAAGCTTTCTTT. Translated, it gives CASNRGRGEAFF.

CDR3 DNA sequence: TGCAGCGTTGAAGATCGAGGGGTCAGCTACGAGCAGTACTTC. Its protein is CSVEDRGVSYEQYF. This chain links TRBV29-1 with TRBJ2-7; D tentatively fits TRBD1 or TRBD2 (5 bases each). Germline-derived CDR1 and CDR2 are SQVTM and ANQGSEA. Trimming stripped 0 bases from V and 3 bases from J, with 12 bases between. The length of the CDR3 is 14 residues.

The CDR3 loop reads CASSDTGWNPYEQYF. The CDR3 nucleotides are TGTGCCAGCAGTGACACAGGGTGGAACCCCTACGAGCAGTACTTC. The rearrangement joins TRBV6-1 to TRBJ2-7, with D tentatively TRBD1 (6 bases). The CDR3 runs 15 residues. Germline loops: CDR1 MNHNS, CDR2 SASEGT. V was clipped by 3 bases and J by 2 bases, with 14 bases between them.

J is TRBJ1-1 and V is TRBV7-6; D gene ambiguous. The CDR3 sequence is 15 residues long. Trimming stripped 2 bases from V and 4 bases from J, with 14 bases between. From germline, CDR1 is SGHVS and CDR2 FNYEAQ. The CDR3 is CASSLPQAGVTEAFF. The DNA for the CDR3 is TGTGCCAGCAGCTTACCCCAGGCAGGTGTCACTGAAGCTTTCTTT.

The CDR3 bases are TGCGCCAGCAGTTCCGCGCCGTCGGGGGGCGCGTACAATGAGCAGTTCTTC. Translated, it gives CASSSAPSGGAYNEQFF. The rearrangement joins TRBV5-1 to TRBJ2-1, with TRBD2 as a possible D gene (7 bases). The CDR3 is made up of 17 amino acids. Between the trimmed V and J ends, which lost 5 bases and 4 bases, there was a span of 22 bases. Germline V lookup: CDR1 SGHRS, CDR2 YFSETQ.